This passage covers 26 T cell receptor beta chains from one sample sequenced in a study of CD8 T cells in ankylosing spondylitis. Study observations and caveats: Seemingly characteristic of ankylosing spondylitis blood was a TCR beta motif consisting of fewer than 10 highly homologous variants.

TCRdb used MiXCR to reprocess the 5' RACE reads, holding one entry per CDR3 protein. The sample holds 700,000 or so distinct CDR3 sequences; 15% to 20% are singletons and the top ten take 15% to 20%. These receptors' antigens are unknown. Sequencing was done on a sample of blood, either unsorted or a sorted T cell fraction (not recorded which). The receptors here all came from a male donor with ankylosing spondylitis.

The chain uses TRBV9 and TRBJ2-1, with 8 nucleotides matching TRBD2. The CDR3 sequence is 16 residues long. CDR1 and CDR2 from the germline V gene are SGDLS and YYNGEE. Germline trimming cut 1 base from V and 6 bases from J; bases unmatched to any gene: 9. CDR3 sequence reads: CASSVTAGVVGNEQFF. The CDR3 DNA reads as TGTGCCAGCAGCGTAACAGCGGGGGTGGTTGGCAATGAGCAGTTCTTC.

A few counts support this clonotype. The genes are TRBV27 and TRBJ2-7; 8 positions match TRBD1. Per the germline V gene, CDR1 is MNHEY and CDR2 is SMNVEV (reference sequence). Losses at the gene ends were 11 bases for V and 3 bases for J; bases not matched to a gene: 3. The CDR3 length is 11 residues. The CDR3: CAAGGGYEQYF. The CDR3, as DNA: TGTGCCGCAGGGGGCGGCTACGAGCAGTACTTC.

This clonotype has more than one count but fewer than ten. V is TRBV18 and J is TRBJ1-1, with 11 nucleotides matching TRBD1. The CDR3 length is 12 residues. The germline V gene has CDR1 KGHSH and CDR2 LQKENI. Trimming removed 8 bases from V and 5 bases from J; junction bases left unmatched: 1. The CDR3 loop reads CASGDRGTEAFF. CDR3 nucleotide sequence: TGTGCCAGCGGGGACAGGGGGACTGAAGCTTTCTTT. Full variable domain (outside the CDR3, taken from reference TRBV18 and TRBJ1-1): NAGVMQNPRHLVRRRGQEARLRCSPMKGHSHVYWYRQLPEEGLKFMVYLQKENIIDESGMPKERFSAEFPKEGPSILRIQQVVRGDSAAYFCASGDRGTEAFFGQGTRLTVV.

CDR3 sequence reads: CASLDSLRAGYTF. CDR3 DNA: TGTGCCAGCCTAGACTCGCTCAGGGCTGGCTACACCTTC. The chain combines TRBV28 with TRBJ1-2, with D perhaps TRBD1 (5 bases). Per germline, CDR1 MDHEN and CDR2 SYDVKM. The CDR3 length is 13 residues. V lost 8 bases to trimming and J lost 7 bases, with 17 bases between them.

This clonotype was detected many times. The rearrangement links TRBV7-9 to TRBJ1-1, with D hard to call. V dropped 6 bases and J dropped 0 bases, with 11 bases sitting between them. CDR3 size: 14 residues. In germline, CDR1 is SEHNR, CDR2 FQNEAQ (reference sequence). CDR3 amino acids: CASSHTVLNTEAFF. DNA for the CDR3: TGTGCCAGCAGTCATACGGTCTTGAACACTGAAGCTTTCTTT.

This clonotype was picked up a small number of times. The chain has TRBV5-6 and TRBJ2-3; D not resolved. V dropped 0 bases and J dropped 4 bases, with 9 bases sitting between them. The CDR3 has 14 amino acids. Looked up from germline, CDR1 is SGHDT and CDR2 is YYEEEE. The CDR3 sequence: CASSLGSSADTQYF. The CDR3 DNA follows: TGTGCCAGCAGCTTGGGGAGCAGCGCAGATACGCAGTATTTT.

The J gene is TRBJ1-3, the V gene TRBV16; perhaps TRBD1 as D (5 bases). V was shortened by 4 bases and J by 0 bases, with 10 bases between the two germline ends. This CDR3 contains 15 residues. CDR1 and CDR2 (germline): KGHSY, FQNENV. The CDR3 sequence is CASSPTAVSGNTIYF. The CDR3 bases are TGTGCCAGCAGCCCGACAGCTGTCTCTGGAAACACCATATATTTT.

The V and J genes are TRBV4-1 and TRBJ1-2, with a possible D match to TRBD1 (6 bases). Deletions cut 3 bases from V and 3 bases from J, with 14 bases between. Germline values: CDR1 MGHRA, CDR2 YSYEKL. This CDR3 contains 15 residues. CDR3 sequence (DNA): TGCGCCAGCAGCCAGATTACAGGGACTGACTATGGCTACACCTTC. This codes for CASSQITGTDYGYTF.

This chain uses TRBV15 with TRBJ2-5, with TRBD2 identical over 11 bases. CDR1 and CDR2 (germline): LNHNV, YYDKDF (reference sequence). V lost 4 bases, J lost 4 bases, and 11 bases stayed unmatched. The CDR3 loop spans 17 amino acids. This CDR3 is CATSTLAGGLLGETQYF. CDR3 nucleotide sequence: TGTGCCACCAGCACTCTAGCGGGGGGACTCCTCGGAGAGACCCAGTACTTC.

V usage is TRBV11-2 and J usage is TRBJ2-5; weak D call: TRBD1 (6 bases). The V and J ends lost 0 bases and 4 bases respectively, with 12 bases between them. CDR3 length: 15 amino acids. The V gene's germline CDR1 is SGHAT and CDR2 FQNNGV. The CDR3 sequence: CASSLDSRGRETQYF. CDR3 DNA: TGTGCCAGCAGCTTAGATTCCAGGGGTCGAGAGACCCAGTACTTC.

This clonotype was seen only once. The V gene is TRBV12-3 or TRBV12-4, the J gene TRBJ1-1, with TRBD1 as a possible D gene (5 bases). The CDR3 is made up of 17 amino acids. Deletions cut 3 bases from V and 7 bases from J, with 24 bases between. This chain's CDR3 is CASSFSTRSAIGGEAFF. The CDR3 coding sequence is TGTGCCAGCAGTTTTTCGACGAGGAGCGCAATTGGGGGTGAAGCTTTCTTT.

This clonotype was counted between two and nine times. This chain joins TRBV12-3 or TRBV12-4 and TRBJ2-3; possible D gene TRBD2, 7 bases. Trimming took off 6 bases at V and 2 bases at J, with 18 bases between the two ends. The CDR3 length is 16 residues. CDR3 DNA sequence: TGTGCCAGCAGCTATAGCGTAGGGGGGGACACAGATACGCAGTATTTT. Translated: CASSYSVGGDTDTQYF.

This chain connects TRBV7-9 to TRBJ2-7, with D possibly being TRBD1 (6 bases). Germline V CDR1 and CDR2: SEHNR, FQNEAQ (reference sequence). The CDR3 totals 15 residues. Trimming left V 7 bases short and J 3 bases short, with 19 bases between. The CDR3 region is CASTQGGGGFYEQYF. The CDR3, as DNA: TGTGCCAGCACCCAAGGGGGTGGAGGATTCTACGAGCAGTACTTC.

A few counts support this clonotype. The V call is TRBV7-6, the J call TRBJ2-7; D perhaps matches TRBD1 (5 bases). CDR3 length: 16 amino acids. V lost 5 bases and J 0 bases, leaving 17 bases between the germline ends. Germline CDR1 is SGHVS and CDR2 is FNYEAQ. The CDR3 loop is CASSPRPDRYSYEQYF. In nucleotides, the CDR3 is TGTGCCAGCAGCCCCCGACCTGACAGATACTCCTACGAGCAGTACTTC.

The table lists this clonotype with a few counts. In DNA form, the CDR3 reads TGTGCCAGCAGTTTAGGGCTAGCGGTGGGCACCGGGGAGCTGTTTTTT. Translation gives CASSLGLAVGTGELFF. This chain uses TRBV12-3 or TRBV12-4 with TRBJ2-2; the match to TRBD2 covers 7 bases. V lost 1 base to trimming and J lost 4 bases; unmatched junction nucleotides: 6. The CDR3 totals 16 residues.

V and J are TRBV7-2 and TRBJ2-3; 11 nucleotides align to TRBD2. V was pared by 2 bases and J by 2 bases, with 9 bases of the junction left unmatched. CDR1 and CDR2 (germline): SGHTA, FQGNSA. The CDR3 is 18 residues long. CDR3: CASSLSSGGRPNTDTQYF. The DNA of the CDR3 is TGTGCCAGCAGCTTATCTAGCGGGGGGAGACCAAACACAGATACGCAGTATTTT. The full variable domain, its missing parts supplied by reference TRBV7-2 and TRBJ2-3, is GAGVSQSPSNKVTEKGKDVELRCDPISGHTALYWYRQSLGQGLEFLIYFQGNSAPDKSGLPSDRFSAERTGGSVSTLTIQRTQQEDSAVYLCASSLSSGGRPNTDTQYFGPGTRLTVL.

CDR3 residues: CATSRELMVLGANGELFF. CDR3 DNA sequence: TGTGCCACCAGCAGAGAATTAATGGTTTTGGGGGCGAACGGGGAGCTGTTTTTT. J is TRBJ2-2 and V is TRBV15; tentative D call: TRBD1 (6 bases). The CDR3 loop spans 18 amino acids. Germline V gene sequence: CDR1 LNHNV, CDR2 YYDKDF (reference sequence). Trimming left V 0 bases short and J 7 bases short, with 21 bases between.

This clonotype was observed at least ten times. V and J are TRBV12-3 or TRBV12-4 and TRBJ1-1; D call uncertain. This CDR3 comprises 18 residues. V was cut by 2 bases and J by 1 base, with 20 bases left in between. The CDR3, as DNA: TGTGCCAGCAGTTTACCCCGTTCGACGTTTGGGGAGAACACTGAAGCTTTCTTT. Its protein product is CASSLPRSTFGENTEAFF.

This clonotype has only a few counts. V and J are TRBV7-2 and TRBJ2-1; D call uncertain. The germline CDR1 and CDR2 sequences are SGHTA and FQGNSA. This CDR3 contains 13 residues. V was cut by 1 base and J by 3 bases, with 4 bases left in between. The CDR3 loop reads CASSLDFYNEQFF. CDR3 sequence (DNA): TGTGCCAGCAGCTTAGACTTCTACAATGAGCAGTTCTTC.

This clonotype was found many times. The chain has TRBV19 and TRBJ2-7; tentative D call: TRBD1 (6 bases). CDR1 is LNHDA, CDR2 SQIVND, per germline (reference sequence). Trimming removed 3 bases at V and 4 bases at J, with 13 bases between. The CDR3 has 14 amino acids. The CDR3 nucleotides are TGTGCCAGTAGTATTCGAACAGGGCGGTACGAGCAGTACTTC. Encoded protein: CASSIRTGRYEQYF.

Comment on this clonotype: At one boundary the junction diverges from the germline segment, which might be a read error. The rearrangement joins TRBV5-1 to TRBJ1-1, with a weak D call TRBD1 (6 bases). CDR3 length: 14 residues. CDR1 and CDR2 from the germline V gene are SGHRS and YFSETQ. The CDR3 region has the DNA TGCGCCAGCAGCACGAGTACAGGGAACCCTGAAGCTTTCTTT. This encodes CASSTSTGNPEAFF.

This clonotype was counted between two and nine times. The chain is built from TRBV5-6 and TRBJ2-1, with TRBD1 identical over 8 bases. The length of the CDR3 is 14 residues. The trim removed 3 bases at V and 9 bases at J, leaving 8 bases unmatched. The germline CDR1 and CDR2 sequences are SGHDT and YYEEEE. This CDR3 is CASSSQGARGEQFF. The DNA of the CDR3 is TGTGCCAGCAGCTCTCAGGGGGCGCGGGGTGAGCAGTTCTTC.

This clonotype occurred a few times. The chain employs TRBV5-6 and TRBJ1-6, with D perhaps TRBD1 (5 bases). There are 15 residues in the CDR3. CDR1 SGHDT and CDR2 YYEEEE come from the germline V gene. Trimming removed 0 bases from V and 9 bases from J, with 13 bases in between. The CDR3 DNA reads as TGTGCCAGCAGCTTGGAAGGGGACCGTGGTTCACCCCTCCACTTT. It yields the protein CASSLEGDRGSPLHF.

The chain has TRBV12-3 or TRBV12-4 and TRBJ2-1, with 14 bases matching TRBD2. CDR3 length: 14 residues. V shed 3 bases and J 9 bases; nucleotides not matched to a gene: 1. CDR3 in DNA: TGTGCCAGCAGTTTGGGACTAGCGGGAGCTGAGCAGTTCTTC. Its protein is CASSLGLAGAEQFF.

A single count supports this clonotype. The chain carries TRBV2 and TRBJ2-2; 10 bases match TRBD2. The CDR3 runs 14 residues. Germline CDR1 is SNHLY and CDR2 is FYNNEI. Trimming cost V 2 bases and J 9 bases; bases outside gene matches: 3. DNA for the CDR3: TGTGCCAGCAGTGAAACTAGCGGGATCTGGGAGCTGTTTTTT. Translating it yields CASSETSGIWELFF.

The chain is built from TRBV20-1 and TRBJ2-7; D is uncertain. The V end was cut by 4 bases, the J end by 7 bases, with 5 bases between. The germline V gene encodes CDR1 DFQATT and CDR2 SNEGSKA (reference sequence). The CDR3 length is 9 residues. In DNA, the CDR3 is TGCAGTGCTACCGGGGAGCAGTACTTC. It is translated as CSATGEQYF.